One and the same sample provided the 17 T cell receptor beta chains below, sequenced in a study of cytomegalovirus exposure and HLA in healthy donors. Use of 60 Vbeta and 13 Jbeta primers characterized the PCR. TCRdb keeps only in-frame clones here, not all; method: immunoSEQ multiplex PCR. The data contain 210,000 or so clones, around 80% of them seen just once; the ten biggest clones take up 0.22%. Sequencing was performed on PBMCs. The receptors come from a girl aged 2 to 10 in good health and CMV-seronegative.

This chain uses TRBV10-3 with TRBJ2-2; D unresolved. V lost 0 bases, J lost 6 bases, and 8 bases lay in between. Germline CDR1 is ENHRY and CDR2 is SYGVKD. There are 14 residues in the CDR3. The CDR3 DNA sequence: TGTGCCATCAGTGAGTCCGAGGTCCCCGGGGAGCTGTTTTTT. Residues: CAISESEVPGELFF.

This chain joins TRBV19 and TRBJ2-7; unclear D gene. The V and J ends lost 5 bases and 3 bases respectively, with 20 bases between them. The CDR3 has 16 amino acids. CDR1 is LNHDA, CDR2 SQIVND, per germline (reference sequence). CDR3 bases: TGTGCCAGTAGTGGTTCTTCCCTAGGCGAGGTCTACGAGCAGTACTTC. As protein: CASSGSSLGEVYEQYF.

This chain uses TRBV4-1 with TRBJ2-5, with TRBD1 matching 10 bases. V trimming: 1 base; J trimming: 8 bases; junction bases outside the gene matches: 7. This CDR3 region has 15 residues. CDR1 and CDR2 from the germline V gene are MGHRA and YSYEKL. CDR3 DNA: TGCGCCAGCAGCCAAGTGGGACAGGGGCTTTTAACCCAGTACTTC. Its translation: CASSQVGQGLLTQYF.

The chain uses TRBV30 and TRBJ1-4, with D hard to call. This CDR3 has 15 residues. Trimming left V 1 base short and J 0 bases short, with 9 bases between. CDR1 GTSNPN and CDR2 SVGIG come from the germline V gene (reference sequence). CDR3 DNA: TGTGCCTGGAGTGCCACTGGTGCAACTAATGAAAAACTGTTTTTT. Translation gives CAWSATGATNEKLFF.

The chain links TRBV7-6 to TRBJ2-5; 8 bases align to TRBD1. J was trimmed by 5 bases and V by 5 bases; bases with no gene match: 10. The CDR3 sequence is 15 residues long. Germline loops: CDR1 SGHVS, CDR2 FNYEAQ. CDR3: CASSPTPTGGETQYF. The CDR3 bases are TGTGCCAGCAGCCCGACGCCAACAGGGGGGGAGACCCAGTACTTC.

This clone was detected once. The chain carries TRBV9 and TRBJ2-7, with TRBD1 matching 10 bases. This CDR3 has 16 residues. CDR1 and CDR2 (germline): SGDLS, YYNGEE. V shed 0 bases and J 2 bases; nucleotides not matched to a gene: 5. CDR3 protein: CASSVEAGQGTYEQYF. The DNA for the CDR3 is TGTGCCAGCAGCGTAGAAGCGGGACAGGGGACCTACGAGCAGTACTTC.

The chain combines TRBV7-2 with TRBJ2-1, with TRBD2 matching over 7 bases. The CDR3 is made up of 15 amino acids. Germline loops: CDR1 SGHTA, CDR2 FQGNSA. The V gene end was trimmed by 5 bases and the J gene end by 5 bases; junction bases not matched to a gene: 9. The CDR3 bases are TGTGCCAGCAGCCTTAGCGGGTCGGCCCACAATGAGCAGTTCTTC. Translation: CASSLSGSAHNEQFF.

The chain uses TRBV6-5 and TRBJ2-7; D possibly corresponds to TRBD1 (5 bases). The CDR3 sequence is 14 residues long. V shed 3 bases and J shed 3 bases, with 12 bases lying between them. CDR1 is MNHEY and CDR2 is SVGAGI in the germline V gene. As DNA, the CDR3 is TGTGCCAGCAGTTATGGCGACAGTGACTACGAGCAGTACTTC. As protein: CASSYGDSDYEQYF.

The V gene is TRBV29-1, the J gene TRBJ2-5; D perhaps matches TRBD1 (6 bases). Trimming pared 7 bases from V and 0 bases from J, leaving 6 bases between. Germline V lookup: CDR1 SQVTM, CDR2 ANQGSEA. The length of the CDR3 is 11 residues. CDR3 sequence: CSGQDQETQYF. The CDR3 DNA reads TGCAGCGGACAGGACCAAGAGACCCAGTACTTC.

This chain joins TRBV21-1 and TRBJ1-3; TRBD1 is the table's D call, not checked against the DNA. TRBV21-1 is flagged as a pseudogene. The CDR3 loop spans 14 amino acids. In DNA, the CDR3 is TGTGCCAGCAGGGGACAGCACTTCGGAAACACCATATATTTT. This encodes CASRGQHFGNTIYF.

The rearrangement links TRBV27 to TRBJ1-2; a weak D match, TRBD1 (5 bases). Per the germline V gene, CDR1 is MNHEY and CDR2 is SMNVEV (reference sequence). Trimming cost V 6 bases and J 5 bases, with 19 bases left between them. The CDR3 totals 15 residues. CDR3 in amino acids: CASRTVHRDSYGYTF. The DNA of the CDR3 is TGTGCCAGCAGAACCGTACACCGGGACTCATATGGCTACACCTTC.

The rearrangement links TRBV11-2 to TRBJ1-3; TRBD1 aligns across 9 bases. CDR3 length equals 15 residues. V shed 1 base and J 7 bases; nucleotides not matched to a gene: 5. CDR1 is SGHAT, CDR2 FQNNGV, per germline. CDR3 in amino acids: CASSLADRGSNTIYF. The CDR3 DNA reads TGTGCCAGCAGCTTAGCCGACAGGGGGTCGAACACCATATATTTT.

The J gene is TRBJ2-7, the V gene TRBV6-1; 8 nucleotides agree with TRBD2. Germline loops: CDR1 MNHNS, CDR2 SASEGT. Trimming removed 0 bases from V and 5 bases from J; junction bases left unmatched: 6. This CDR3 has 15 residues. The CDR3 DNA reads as TGTGCCAGCAGTGAAGCGGAGCGGGGGAGCGACGAGCAGTACTTC. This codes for CASSEAERGSDEQYF.

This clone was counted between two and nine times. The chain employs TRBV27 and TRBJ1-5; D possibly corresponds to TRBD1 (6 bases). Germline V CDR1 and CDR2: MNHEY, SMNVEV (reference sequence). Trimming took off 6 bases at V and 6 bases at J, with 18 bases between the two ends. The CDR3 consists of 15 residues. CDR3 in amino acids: CASRLLQGGAQPQHF. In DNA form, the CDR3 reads TGTGCCAGCAGACTACTACAGGGAGGGGCTCAGCCCCAGCATTTT.

CDR3 coding DNA: TGCGCCAGCAGCCAAGATGGGGCAGGGGGCTTTATAGGTGGCTACACCTTC. It specifies CASSQDGAGGFIGGYTF. The chain recombines TRBV4-1 with TRBJ1-2; 8 bases line up with TRBD1. The V segment lost 0 bases and the J segment 7 bases; nucleotides outside the gene matches: 13. The germline V gene encodes CDR1 MGHRA and CDR2 YSYEKL. This CDR3 has 17 amino acids.

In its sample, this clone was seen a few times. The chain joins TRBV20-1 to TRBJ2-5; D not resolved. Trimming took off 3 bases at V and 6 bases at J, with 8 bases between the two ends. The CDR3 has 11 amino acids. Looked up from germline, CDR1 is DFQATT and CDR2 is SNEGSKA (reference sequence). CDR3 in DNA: TGCAGTGCTAGTCGCAGGCAGACCCAGTACTTC. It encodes CSASRRQTQYF.

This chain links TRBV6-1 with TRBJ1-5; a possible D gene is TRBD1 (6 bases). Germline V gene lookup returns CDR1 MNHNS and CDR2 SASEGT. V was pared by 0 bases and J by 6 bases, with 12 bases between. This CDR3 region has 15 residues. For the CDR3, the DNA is TGTGCCAGCAGTGAAGCGGCAGGGGTATTTCAGCCCCAGCATTTT. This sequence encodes CASSEAAGVFQPQHF.